This TCR beta chain was documented in a study of OX40 agonist ivuxolimab in advanced cancers. This clone showed up many times. Its matching antigen is unknown. This sample includes further DNA sequences coding for the same CDR3. General study findings and limits: Low normalized T-cell clonal expansion was additionally recorded for some nonresponders. Among T cells, CD8+ cells averaged more expanded clones than CD4+ cells.

Autoimmune disease history or systemic immunosuppression barred patients. This CDR3 contains 12 residues. Looked up from germline, CDR1 is MNHEY and CDR2 is SMNVEV (reference sequence). V lost 6 bases, J lost 8 bases, and 13 bases lay in between. Sequenced by immunoSEQ multiplex PCR; TCRdb stores in-frame clones only, minus some. The sample has approximately 66,000 clones, more than 85% seen once. The sample in question was CD4+ or CD8+ T cells sorted from blood, obtained in a trial of the OX40 agonist ivuxolimab. V is TRBV27 and J is TRBJ1-2; a possible D gene is TRBD1 (6 bases). The source of this sequence is an adult with an advanced solid tumor such as melanoma, head and neck, liver or kidney cancer. CDR3 protein: CASRTGRRGYTF. CDR3 nucleotides: TGTGCCAGCAGAACAGGGCGAAGGGGCTACACCTTC.